The entry below describes one TCR beta chain. Its antigen is unidentified. A 1 in 200,000 to 1 in 1 million T cell depth was the sequencing target. The protocol was immunoSEQ multiplex PCR, while the TCRdb copy is restricted to in-frame clones and leaves out a portion. Seen here are 20,000 to 25,000 clones, approximately 71% observed once, and the top ten hold roughly half. The sample is drawn from a study of cytotoxic CD8 clonotypes in ibrutinib-treated CLL. This CDR3 comprises 16 residues. Unmatched junction bases numbered 6, after V lost 4 bases and J lost 2 bases. Per the germline V gene, CDR1 is SGHNT and CDR2 is YYREEE (reference sequence). General study points: Under therapy, public clonotypes either contracted or stayed stable, and they were uncommon. While tracking circulating CD8+ T-cell counts, baseline clonality exceeded that of age-matched healthy donors. Before falling back toward baseline at progression, clonality had risen at the time of ibrutinib response.

This clonotype was sampled from a human donor with chronic lymphocytic leukemia. This sequence joins TRBV5-4 and TRBJ2-3; 11 nucleotides line up with TRBD2. Material: PBMCs, obtained after 12 months of ibrutinib treatment. CDR3 amino acids: CASSPGLADLTDTQYF. In DNA form, the CDR3 reads TGTGCCAGCAGCCCGGGACTAGCGGACCTCACAGATACGCAGTATTTT. Full variable domain (outside the CDR3, taken from reference TRBV5-4 and TRBJ2-3): ETGVTQSPTHLIKTRGQQVTLRCSSQSGHNTVSWYQQALGQGPQFIFQYYREEENGRGNFPPRFSGLQFPNYSSELNVNALELDDSALYLCASSPGLADLTDTQYFGPGTRLTVL.